What follows describes a single T cell receptor (beta chain). Its antigen remains unknown. Unique molecular identifiers were incorporated during preparation of the TCRbeta library. Each CDR3 protein is one row after TCRdb ran MiXCR on the PCR reads. The sample lists some 300,000 distinct CDR3 sequences, around 7.3% occurring once. The sample belongs to a study of T-cell reconstitution after alpha-beta-depleted transplantation in children. General study findings and limits: Certain patients had high TCRbeta diversity at day 60, and it came from recipient T cells and thymic progenitors that survived. One year post-transplant, T-cell counts and diversity were largely derived from T cells produced anew. Several hundred graft clones that had expanded were reportedly the source of alpha-beta T cells about two months after transplant.

The ends lost 6 bases at V and 4 bases at J; junction bases unmatched: 19. The CDR3 is made up of 18 amino acids. The material was peripheral blood, obtained 360 days after TCRalphabeta/CD19-depleted stem cell transplant. The clonotype comes from a female patient aged 2 to 10 who had a stem cell transplant for Fanconi anemia, so the T cells may come from the graft donor. The rearrangement links TRBV12-3 or TRBV12-4 to TRBJ2-5; 8 positions agree with TRBD1. CDR3 sequence: CASSSRQGARGKGETQYF. CDR3 in DNA: TGTGCCAGCAGCTCACGGCAGGGGGCGCGGGGAAAGGGAGAGACCCAGTACTTC.